One and the same sample provided the 15 T cell receptor beta chains below, sequenced in a study of T cell responses to AZD1222 COVID-19 vaccine. TCRdb's copy holds only in-frame clones and misses some; the assay was immunoSEQ multiplex PCR. The sample records fewer than 85,000 clones, about 91% being singletons. The input for sequencing was peripheral blood, taken on day 0 of MenACWY control vaccination. The receptor source for this set is an adult in good health.

For this clone: One junction end disagrees with the germline gene, perhaps due to a read error. The gene calls are TRBV5-1 and TRBJ1-3, with TRBD1 matching 7 bases. Germline V gene lookup returns CDR1 SGHRS and CDR2 YFSETQ. This CDR3 spans 16 amino acids. In DNA, the CDR3 is TGCGCCAGCAGTTTGGGGGACAGAATCTCTGGAAACACCATATATTTT. Translated: CASSLGDRISGNTIYF.

The V gene is TRBV5-1, the J gene TRBJ2-1; D possibly uses TRBD1 or TRBD2 (5 bases each). The CDR3 contains 14 residues. Germline V gene lookup returns CDR1 SGHRS and CDR2 YFSETQ. Trimming shortened V by 4 bases and J by 7 bases, and 15 bases separated the two germline ends. The CDR3 DNA is TGCGCCAGCAGCGACGGACAAGGAGGTAATGAGCAGTTCTTC. It translates to CASSDGQGGNEQFF. The complete variable domain, with remaining parts taken from reference TRBV5-1 and TRBJ2-1, reads KAGVTQTPRYLIKTRGQQVTLSCSPISGHRSVSWYQQTPGQGLQFLFEYFSETQRNKGNFPGRFSGRQFSNSRSEMNVSTLELGDSALYLCASSDGQGGNEQFFGPGTRLTVL.

The chain has TRBV7-8 and TRBJ2-7, with D tentatively TRBD1 or TRBD2 (5 bases each). Germline V gene sequence: CDR1 SGHVS, CDR2 FQNEAQ. Trimming shortened V by 5 bases and J by 0 bases, and 11 bases separated the two germline ends. The CDR3 loop spans 14 amino acids. CDR3 nucleotide sequence: TGTGCCAGCAGCCCACGGGACCACTCCTACGAGCAGTACTTC. Translating it yields CASSPRDHSYEQYF.

This clone was seen a single time. This sequence joins TRBV19 and TRBJ1-5; 7 bases match TRBD1. CDR1 is LNHDA and CDR2 is SQIVND in the germline V gene (reference sequence). V trimming: 7 bases; J trimming: 9 bases; junction bases outside the gene matches: 9. The CDR3 runs to 13 residues. The CDR3, as DNA: TGTGCCAGTACCCAGGGGGAACCTGGGCCCCAGCATTTT. Translated, it gives CASTQGEPGPQHF.

The chain is built from TRBV9 and TRBJ2-7, with TRBD1 matching over 8 bases. The junction had 4 bases not matched to a gene; V was cut back by 3 bases and J by 5 bases. The germline gives CDR1 SGDLS, CDR2 YYNGEE. CDR3 size: 13 residues. The CDR3 region is CASSGQGIHEQYF. CDR3 DNA sequence: TGTGCCAGCAGCGGACAGGGGATACACGAGCAGTACTTC.

This sequence joins TRBV24-1 and TRBJ1-2; D may be TRBD1 (5 bases). V shed 10 bases and J shed 5 bases, with 22 bases lying between them. The CDR3 is 15 amino acids. The germline V gene has CDR1 KGHDR and CDR2 SFDVKD. Here the CDR3 reads CATTPGPPRDYGYTF. DNA for the CDR3: TGTGCCACAACACCGGGACCCCCACGAGATTATGGCTACACCTTC.

This clone has only one observation. The J gene is TRBJ1-6, the V gene TRBV11-1; D is unresolved. The V gene lost 7 bases and the J gene lost 7 bases, with 14 bases spanning the gap. The CDR3 is 14 residues long. Germline V CDR1 and CDR2: SGHAT, FQDESV (reference sequence). CDR3 sequence (DNA): TGTGCCAGCACCCTGACACGAGGGAATTCACCCCTCCACTTT. Its translation is CASTLTRGNSPLHF.

The genes are TRBV28 and TRBJ1-4, with a possible D match to TRBD1 (6 bases). The germline CDR1 and CDR2 sequences are MDHEN and SYDVKM. The CDR3 runs to 15 residues. Trimming stripped 6 bases from V and 8 bases from J, with 19 bases between. CDR3 sequence: CASSKRGDAGEKLFF. The CDR3 coding sequence is TGTGCCAGCAGCAAAAGGGGGGATGCAGGGGAAAAACTGTTTTTT.

The J gene is TRBJ2-3, the V gene TRBV19; possible D gene TRBD2, 5 bases. Trimming left V 5 bases short and J 5 bases short, with 20 bases between. The CDR3 is 16 amino acids. Germline-derived CDR1 and CDR2 are LNHDA and SQIVND (reference sequence). CDR3 residues: CASSVTLAGLGDTQYF. The CDR3 DNA sequence: TGTGCCAGTAGTGTAACCTTGGCAGGACTGGGAGATACGCAGTATTTT. Full variable domain (remainder filled in from reference TRBV19 and TRBJ2-3): DGGITQSPKYLFRKEGQNVTLSCEQNLNHDAMYWYRQDPGQGLRLIYYSQIVNDFQKGDIAEGYSVSREKKESFPLTVTSAQKNPTAFYLCASSVTLAGLGDTQYFGPGTRLTVL.

V usage is TRBV29-1 and J usage is TRBJ1-1; D is unclear. The V end was cut by 1 base, the J end by 0 bases, with 6 bases between. Germline loops: CDR1 SQVTM, CDR2 ANQGSEA. This CDR3 has 13 amino acids. The CDR3 sequence is CSVEGSLNTEAFF. Here the CDR3 DNA reads TGCAGCGTTGAAGGCTCGTTGAACACTGAAGCTTTCTTT.

The chain links TRBV7-6 to TRBJ1-4, with 8 nucleotides matching TRBD1. This CDR3 is built from 18 residues. Per germline, CDR1 SGHVS and CDR2 FNYEAQ. The trim removed 1 base at V and 0 bases at J, leaving 7 bases unmatched. The DNA for the CDR3 is TGTGCCAGCAGCTTAGTGGGGGACAGGATTGCAACTAATGAAAAACTGTTTTTT. It translates to CASSLVGDRIATNEKLFF.

The chain links TRBV6-1 to TRBJ1-5, with D perhaps TRBD1 (5 bases). Germline assignment: CDR1 MNHNS and CDR2 SASEGT. The CDR3 totals 14 residues. Trimming left V 3 bases short and J 4 bases short, with 10 bases between. The CDR3 loop reads CASSDFGGNQPQHF. The CDR3, as DNA: TGTGCCAGCAGTGATTTTGGGGGAAATCAGCCCCAGCATTTT.

The chain combines TRBV19 with TRBJ1-1, with D uncertain. The germline V gene has CDR1 LNHDA and CDR2 SQIVND (reference sequence). The CDR3 covers 14 residues. Trimming pared 7 bases from V and 1 base from J, leaving 13 bases between. CDR3 bases: TGTGCCAGTACTCTAGATCGGGGGAACACTGAAGCTTTCTTT. Protein sequence: CASTLDRGNTEAFF. The whole variable domain, filled in from reference TRBV19 and TRBJ1-1, reads DGGITQSPKYLFRKEGQNVTLSCEQNLNHDAMYWYRQDPGQGLRLIYYSQIVNDFQKGDIAEGYSVSREKKESFPLTVTSAQKNPTAFYLCASTLDRGNTEAFFGQGTRLTVV.

The V gene is TRBV11-1, the J gene TRBJ1-1; D might be TRBD1 (5 bases). Per the germline V gene, CDR1 is SGHAT and CDR2 is FQDESV (reference sequence). The V gene lost 5 bases and the J gene lost 3 bases, with 19 bases spanning the gap. This CDR3 contains 16 residues. CDR3 coding DNA: TGTGCCAGCAGCCTGGGGACCCTCGCGGTTTACACTGAAGCTTTCTTT. Its protein is CASSLGTLAVYTEAFF.

The chain has TRBV11-2 and TRBJ2-3, with D unclear. V was pared by 4 bases and J by 10 bases, with 12 bases between. Germline assignment: CDR1 SGHAT and CDR2 FQNNGV. This CDR3 is 12 amino acids long. The CDR3 here is CASSSPPAAQYF. The CDR3 DNA is TGTGCCAGCAGCTCCCCCCCCGCCGCGCAGTATTTT.